Listed below are T cell receptor beta chains from one sample, sequenced in a study of regulatory T cells in long-lasting Graves disease. TCRdb reanalysed the multiplex PCR reads using MiXCR and keeps one entry per CDR3 protein. The sample has around 460,000 distinct CDR3 sequences, 20% to 25% seen once; the top ten hold over 6%. The starting material was peripheral blood mononuclear cells (PBMCs), obtained when the disease was refractory, from a patient treated with antithyroid drugs. The origin of the receptors is a female donor with Graves disease. Both conserved end residues are part of each CDR3. D genes are given only for firm matches. Some rows mark clone size as missing; the rest say once, few, many or name a class of expanded clone.

cdr3_aa: CASNLGVPQSTQYF
cdr3_nt: TGTGCCAGCAACCTAGGGGTTCCCCAGAGTACGCAGTATTTT
d_call: NA
v_call: TRBV7-2
j_call: TRBJ2-3
clone_size: few

cdr3_aa: CAWSRALAGVGEQYF
cdr3_nt: TGTGCCTGGAGTCGGGCTCTAGCGGGAGTAGGGGAGCAGTACTTC
d_call: TRBD2
v_call: TRBV30
j_call: TRBJ2-7
clone_size: NA

cdr3_aa: CASSQVQRETQYF
cdr3_nt: TGTGCCAGCAGCCAAGTTCAACGAGAGACCCAGTACTTC
d_call: NA
v_call: TRBV3-1
j_call: TRBJ2-5
clone_size: many

cdr3_aa: CASSQGPQQYF
cdr3_nt: TGTGCCAGCAGCCAGGGACCCCAGCAGTACTTC
d_call: NA
v_call: TRBV3-1
j_call: TRBJ2-7
clone_size: few

cdr3_aa: CASSMLWNQPQHF
cdr3_nt: TGTGCCAGCAGTATGTTGTGGAATCAGCCCCAGCATTTT
d_call: NA
v_call: TRBV6-1
j_call: TRBJ1-5
clone_size: NA

cdr3_aa: CASSYRTPNTEAFF
cdr3_nt: TGTGCCAGCAGCTACCGGACACCTAACACTGAAGCTTTCTTT
d_call: NA
v_call: TRBV11-2
j_call: TRBJ1-1
clone_size: many

cdr3_aa: CASSSTGSEGNIQYF
cdr3_nt: TGTGCCAGCAGTTCCACAGGGAGTGAGGGGAACATTCAGTACTTC
d_call: NA
v_call: TRBV7-3
j_call: TRBJ2-4
clone_size: many

cdr3_aa: CATSTSGGLNEKLFF
cdr3_nt: TGTGCCACCAGCACTTCAGGGGGGCTTAATGAAAAACTGTTTTTT
d_call: TRBD1
v_call: TRBV15
j_call: TRBJ1-4
clone_size: few

cdr3_aa: CASSLASGTYEQFF
cdr3_nt: TGCGCCAGCAGCTTGGCAAGCGGGACCTATGAGCAGTTCTTC
d_call: TRBD2
v_call: TRBV5-1
j_call: TRBJ2-1
clone_size: NA

cdr3_aa: CASSQDRGGRGSPLHF
cdr3_nt: TGTGCCAGCAGCCAAGACAGGGGCGGTAGAGGATCACCCCTCCACTTT
d_call: TRBD1
v_call: TRBV28
j_call: TRBJ1-6
clone_size: many

cdr3_aa: CASSPLGQLNTEAFF
cdr3_nt: TGTGCCAGCAGCCCCCTTGGACAACTGAACACTGAAGCTTTCTTT
d_call: NA
v_call: TRBV5-1
j_call: TRBJ1-1
clone_size: many

cdr3_aa: CASSSGVTNYGYTF
cdr3_nt: TGTGCCAGCAGCTCAGGGGTGACGAACTATGGCTACACCTTC
d_call: NA
v_call: TRBV5-6
j_call: TRBJ1-2
clone_size: many

cdr3_aa: CSARSRDGKGEEQYF
cdr3_nt: TGCAGTGCTAGGAGCCGGGACGGCAAGGGGGAAGAGCAGTACTTC
d_call: NA
v_call: TRBV20-1
j_call: TRBJ2-7
clone_size: few

cdr3_aa: CASSFQRGSDTQYF
cdr3_nt: TGTGCCAGCAGTTTCCAGCGGGGGTCAGATACGCAGTATTTT
d_call: TRBD2
v_call: TRBV12-3/TRBV12-4
j_call: TRBJ2-3
clone_size: NA

cdr3_aa: CASTPSGQETQYF
cdr3_nt: TGTGCCAGCACTCCGTCAGGGCAAGAGACCCAGTACTTC
d_call: NA
v_call: TRBV6-1
j_call: TRBJ2-5
clone_size: NA

cdr3_aa: CASAQIRTGTSPVF
cdr3_nt: TGTGCCAGCGCCCAGATTCGAACCGGGACTAGTCCGGTCTTC
d_call: TRBD2
v_call: TRBV28
j_call: TRBJ2-1
clone_size: NA

cdr3_aa: CSVGQGGMNTEAFF
cdr3_nt: TGCAGCGTGGGACAGGGAGGCATGAACACTGAAGCTTTCTTT
d_call: TRBD1
v_call: TRBV29-1
j_call: TRBJ1-1
clone_size: NA

cdr3_aa: CASSWADRATVEAFF
cdr3_nt: TGCGCCAGCAGCTGGGCGGACAGGGCAACGGTTGAAGCTTTCTTT
d_call: TRBD1
v_call: TRBV5-1
j_call: TRBJ1-1
clone_size: few

cdr3_aa: CASSPRLLGMNTEAFF
cdr3_nt: TGTGCCAGCAGCCCCCGCCTCCTAGGAATGAACACTGAAGCTTTCTTT
d_call: NA
v_call: TRBV11-2
j_call: TRBJ1-1
clone_size: NA

cdr3_aa: CASSRGGTEEKLFF
cdr3_nt: TGTGCCAGCAGTCGAGGTGGAACTGAGGAAAAACTGTTTTTT
d_call: NA
v_call: TRBV12-3/TRBV12-4
j_call: TRBJ1-4
clone_size: many

cdr3_aa: CAISESKGGSGEKLFF
cdr3_nt: TGTGCCATCAGTGAGTCGAAAGGGGGCAGTGGTGAAAAACTGTTTTTT
d_call: TRBD1
v_call: TRBV10-3
j_call: TRBJ1-4
clone_size: many

cdr3_aa: CATLDRGGTEAFF
cdr3_nt: TGTGCCACCCTCGACAGGGGAGGCACTGAAGCTTTCTTT
d_call: TRBD1
v_call: TRBV10-3
j_call: TRBJ1-1
clone_size: many

cdr3_aa: CASSAGGSGPYPYRETQYF
cdr3_nt: TGTGCCAGCAGCGCCGGAGGTAGCGGACCATACCCCTATCGGGAGACCCAGTACTTC
d_call: NA
v_call: TRBV7-2
j_call: TRBJ2-5
clone_size: many

cdr3_aa: CASSYEWGHEQYF
cdr3_nt: TGTGCCAGCAGTTACGAGTGGGGCCACGAGCAGTACTTC
d_call: NA
v_call: TRBV6-5
j_call: TRBJ2-7
clone_size: NA

cdr3_aa: CASTPVRDRDSPLHF
cdr3_nt: TGTGCCAGCACCCCGGTACGCGACAGAGATTCACCCCTCCACTTT
d_call: NA
v_call: TRBV28
j_call: TRBJ1-6
clone_size: many

cdr3_aa: CASSVAQGIAGELFF
cdr3_nt: TGTGCCAGCAGCGTAGCTCAGGGAATAGCCGGGGAGCTGTTTTTT
d_call: NA
v_call: TRBV9
j_call: TRBJ2-2
clone_size: NA

cdr3_aa: CSVEPTDTQYF
cdr3_nt: TGCAGCGTTGAGCCCACAGATACGCAGTATTTT
d_call: NA
v_call: TRBV29-1
j_call: TRBJ2-3
clone_size: NA

cdr3_aa: CASSQSGTGATEAFF
cdr3_nt: TGTGCCAGCAGCCAAAGTGGGACAGGGGCCACTGAAGCTTTCTTT
d_call: TRBD1
v_call: TRBV3-1
j_call: TRBJ1-1
clone_size: few

cdr3_aa: CSARGEQGINQPQHF
cdr3_nt: TGCAGTGCTAGAGGAGAACAGGGGATCAATCAGCCCCAGCATTTT
d_call: TRBD1
v_call: TRBV20-1
j_call: TRBJ1-5
clone_size: NA

cdr3_aa: CSARDLRTSGNTDTQYF
cdr3_nt: TGCAGTGCTAGAGATCTCAGGACTAGCGGGAACACAGATACGCAGTATTTT
d_call: TRBD2
v_call: TRBV20-1
j_call: TRBJ2-3
clone_size: NA

cdr3_aa: CASSEDRSYSGNTIYF
cdr3_nt: TGTGCCAGCAGTGAAGACAGGTCCTACTCTGGAAACACCATATATTTT
d_call: NA
v_call: TRBV6-1
j_call: TRBJ1-3
clone_size: NA

cdr3_aa: CASSEGRNSGANVLTF
cdr3_nt: TGTGCCAGCAGTGAAGGACGGAACTCTGGGGCCAACGTCCTGACTTTC
d_call: NA
v_call: TRBV25-1
j_call: TRBJ2-6
clone_size: NA

cdr3_aa: CSVEDREFVQYF
cdr3_nt: TGCAGCGTTGAAGATAGGGAGTTCGTGCAGTACTTC
d_call: NA
v_call: TRBV29-1
j_call: TRBJ2-7
clone_size: many

cdr3_aa: CASSSGRSNQPQHF
cdr3_nt: TGTGCCAGCAGTTCCGGACGGAGCAATCAGCCCCAGCATTTT
d_call: NA
v_call: TRBV13
j_call: TRBJ1-5
clone_size: few

cdr3_aa: CASGGDLVGSSYEQYF
cdr3_nt: TGTGCCAGCGGGGGGGATTTGGTGGGAAGCTCCTACGAGCAGTACTTC
d_call: TRBD2
v_call: TRBV28
j_call: TRBJ2-7
clone_size: NA

cdr3_aa: CSARGGSGYEQYF
cdr3_nt: TGCAGTGCCAGGGGCGGGAGTGGCTACGAGCAGTACTTC
d_call: NA
v_call: TRBV20-1
j_call: TRBJ2-7
clone_size: NA

cdr3_aa: CASSYSTNLGGELFF
cdr3_nt: TGTGCCAGCAGTTACTCAACCAATTTAGGCGGGGAGCTGTTTTTT
d_call: NA
v_call: TRBV6-2/TRBV6-3
j_call: TRBJ2-2
clone_size: few

cdr3_aa: CASSLLADTEAFF
cdr3_nt: TGTGCCAGCAGCCTCCTCGCGGACACTGAAGCTTTCTTT
d_call: NA
v_call: TRBV11-3
j_call: TRBJ1-1
clone_size: many

cdr3_aa: CASSYSTSLNSPLHF
cdr3_nt: TGTGCCAGCAGTTACTCGACCAGTCTTAATTCACCCCTCCACTTT
d_call: NA
v_call: TRBV6-5
j_call: TRBJ1-6
clone_size: NA

cdr3_aa: CASSYNGPTYEQYF
cdr3_nt: TGTGCCAGCAGTTATAACGGACCTACCTACGAGCAGTACTTC
d_call: NA
v_call: TRBV27
j_call: TRBJ2-7
clone_size: many

cdr3_aa: CASSLLYSTDTQYF
cdr3_nt: TGTGCCAGCAGCCTTCTATATAGCACAGATACGCAGTATTTT
d_call: NA
v_call: TRBV3-1
j_call: TRBJ2-3
clone_size: NA

cdr3_aa: CASSLGRLDQYF
cdr3_nt: TGTGCCAGCAGCTTAGGCAGACTAGACCAGTACTTC
d_call: NA
v_call: TRBV11-2
j_call: TRBJ2-5
clone_size: many

cdr3_aa: CASSPLGLGTEAFF
cdr3_nt: TGTGCCAGCAGTCCCCTCGGCCTGGGGACTGAAGCTTTCTTT
d_call: NA
v_call: TRBV28
j_call: TRBJ1-1
clone_size: many

cdr3_aa: CSASRGGSGTDTQYF
cdr3_nt: TGCAGTGCTAGTCGGGGAGGGAGTGGGACAGATACGCAGTATTTT
d_call: TRBD2
v_call: TRBV20-1
j_call: TRBJ2-3
clone_size: NA

cdr3_aa: CASSLASRSGYGYTF
cdr3_nt: TGTGCCAGCAGCTTAGCGAGTAGGTCGGGCTATGGCTACACCTTC
d_call: NA
v_call: TRBV7-9
j_call: TRBJ1-2
clone_size: NA

cdr3_aa: CASSLRGGTGGYEQYF
cdr3_nt: TGTGCCAGCAGCTTAAGGGGCGGGACAGGGGGCTACGAGCAGTACTTC
d_call: TRBD1
v_call: TRBV13
j_call: TRBJ2-7
clone_size: few

cdr3_aa: CASISGKETQYF
cdr3_nt: TGTGCCAGCATTTCCGGAAAAGAGACCCAGTACTTC
d_call: NA
v_call: TRBV28
j_call: TRBJ2-5
clone_size: many

cdr3_aa: CASSSENVRNTGELFF
cdr3_nt: TGTGCCAGCAGCTCCGAGAACGTTCGGAACACCGGGGAGCTGTTTTTT
d_call: NA
v_call: TRBV7-2
j_call: TRBJ2-2
clone_size: many

cdr3_aa: CASSPRDRVFQETQYF
cdr3_nt: TGTGCCAGCAGTCCCCGGGACAGGGTTTTTCAGGAGACCCAGTACTTC
d_call: TRBD1
v_call: TRBV12-3/TRBV12-4
j_call: TRBJ2-5
clone_size: NA

cdr3_aa: CASSSRLGVSPEAFF
cdr3_nt: TGTGCCAGCAGCTCCAGACTCGGGGTTTCGCCTGAAGCTTTCTTT
d_call: NA
v_call: TRBV7-2
j_call: TRBJ1-1
clone_size: few

cdr3_aa: CASSRGPAVQETQYF
cdr3_nt: TGTGCCAGCAGCCGGGGGCCAGCGGTCCAAGAGACCCAGTACTTC
d_call: NA
v_call: TRBV7-9
j_call: TRBJ2-5
clone_size: many

cdr3_aa: CVSSQGGQMVF
cdr3_nt: TGCGTCAGCAGCCAAGGGGGCCAGATGGTCTTT
d_call: TRBD1
v_call: TRBV4-3
j_call: TRBJ1-6
clone_size: NA